This T cell receptor beta chain comes out of a study of cytomegalovirus exposure and HLA in healthy donors. Findings and caveats of the study: TCR sequences were mostly rare, though some public TCRs occurred in many donors. Cytomegalovirus association was listed for about 170 TCR beta chains. Reports credit the classifier with highly specific, highly sensitive diagnosis of cytomegalovirus status.

Assay used: immunoSEQ multiplex PCR; TCRdb lists only in-frame clones, some missing. Here the sample spans roughly 220,000 clones, 80% to 85% being singletons. J gave up 6 bases and V 3 bases, and 7 bases lay outside the gene matches. Germline loops: CDR1 MDHEN, CDR2 SYDVKM. The CDR3 is made up of 15 amino acids. Donors came from a validation cohort of over a hundred subjects, distinct from the first 666-subject cohort. Turning to this clone: The antigen remains undetermined.

Source material: PBMCs. This sequence originates from a woman in her twenties or thirties in good health and CMV-seropositive. This chain connects TRBV28 to TRBJ1-4, with 7 positions matching TRBD1. Here the CDR3 DNA reads TGTGCCAGCAGTTTGCAGGGGGTGGGGGATGAAAAACTGTTTTTT. Protein product: CASSLQGVGDEKLFF.